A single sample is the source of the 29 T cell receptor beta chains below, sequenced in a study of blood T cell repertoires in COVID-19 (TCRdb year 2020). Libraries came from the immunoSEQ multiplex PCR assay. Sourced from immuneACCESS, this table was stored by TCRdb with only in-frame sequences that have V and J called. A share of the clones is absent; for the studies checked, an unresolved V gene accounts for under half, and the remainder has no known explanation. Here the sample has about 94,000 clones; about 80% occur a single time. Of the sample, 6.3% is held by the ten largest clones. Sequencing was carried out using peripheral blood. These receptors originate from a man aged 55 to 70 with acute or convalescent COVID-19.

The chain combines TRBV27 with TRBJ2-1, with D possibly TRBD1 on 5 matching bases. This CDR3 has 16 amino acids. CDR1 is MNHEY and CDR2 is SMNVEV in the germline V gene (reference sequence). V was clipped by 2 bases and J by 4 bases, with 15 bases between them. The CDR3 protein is CASSLMQGTRYNEQFF. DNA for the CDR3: TGTGCCAGCAGTTTAATGCAGGGCACAAGATACAATGAGCAGTTCTTC.

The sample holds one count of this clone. The CDR3 DNA follows: TGTGCCAGCAGTTACTCCGAGGGGGGGCGCGGTTCACCCCTCCACTTT. Its translation: CASSYSEGGRGSPLHF. The genes are TRBV6-2 or TRBV6-3 and TRBJ1-6, with D possibly matching TRBD1 (6 bases). This CDR3 has 16 residues. CDR1 is MNHEY, CDR2 SVGEGT, per germline. V dropped 0 bases and J dropped 9 bases, with 15 bases sitting between them.

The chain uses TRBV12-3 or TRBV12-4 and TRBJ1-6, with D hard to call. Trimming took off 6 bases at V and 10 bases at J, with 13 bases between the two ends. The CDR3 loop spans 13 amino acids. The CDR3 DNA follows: TGTGCCAGCAGATCCCGTTGGGCGTCACCCCTCCACTTT. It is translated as CASRSRWASPLHF.

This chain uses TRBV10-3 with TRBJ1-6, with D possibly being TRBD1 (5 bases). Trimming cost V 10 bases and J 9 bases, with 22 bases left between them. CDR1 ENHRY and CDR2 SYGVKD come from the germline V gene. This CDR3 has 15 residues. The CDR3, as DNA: TGTGCCACTGCGAATCGGGGGGGTGTAAGTTCACCCCTCCACTTT. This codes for CATANRGGVSSPLHF.

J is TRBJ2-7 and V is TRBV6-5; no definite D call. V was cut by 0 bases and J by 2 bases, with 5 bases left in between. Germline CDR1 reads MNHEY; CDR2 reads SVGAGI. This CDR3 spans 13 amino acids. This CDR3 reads CASSYSRPYEQYF. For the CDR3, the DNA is TGTGCCAGCAGTTACTCGAGGCCCTACGAGCAGTACTTC.

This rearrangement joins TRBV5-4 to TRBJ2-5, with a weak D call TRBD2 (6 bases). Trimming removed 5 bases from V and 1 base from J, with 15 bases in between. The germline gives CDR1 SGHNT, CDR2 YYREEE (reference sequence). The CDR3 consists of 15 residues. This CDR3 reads CASSFPGGAQETQYF. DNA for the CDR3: TGTGCCAGCAGTTTTCCCGGCGGGGCCCAAGAGACCCAGTACTTC.

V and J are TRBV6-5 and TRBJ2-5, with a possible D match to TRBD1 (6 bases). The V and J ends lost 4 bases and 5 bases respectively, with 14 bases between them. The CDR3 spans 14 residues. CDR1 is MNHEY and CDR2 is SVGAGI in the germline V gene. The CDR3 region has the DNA TGTGCCAGCAGTTTCCAAGGGGGAAGGGAGACCCAGTACTTC. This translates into CASSFQGGRETQYF.

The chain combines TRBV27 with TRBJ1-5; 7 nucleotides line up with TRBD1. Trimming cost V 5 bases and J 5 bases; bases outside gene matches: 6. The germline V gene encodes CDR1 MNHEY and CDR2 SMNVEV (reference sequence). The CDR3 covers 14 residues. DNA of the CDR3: TGTGCCAGCAGTAACCGGGACAGATATCAGCCCCAGCATTTT. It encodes CASSNRDRYQPQHF.

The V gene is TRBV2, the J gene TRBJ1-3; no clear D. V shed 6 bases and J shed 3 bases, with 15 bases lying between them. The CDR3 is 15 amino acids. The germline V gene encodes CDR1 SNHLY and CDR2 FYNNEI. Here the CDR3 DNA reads TGTGCCAGCAGCCCGGACTCCGCATTTGGAAACACCATATATTTT. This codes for CASSPDSAFGNTIYF.

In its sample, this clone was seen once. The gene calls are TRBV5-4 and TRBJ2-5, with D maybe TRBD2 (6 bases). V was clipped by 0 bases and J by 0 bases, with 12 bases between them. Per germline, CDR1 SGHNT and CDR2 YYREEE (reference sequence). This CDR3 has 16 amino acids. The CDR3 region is CASSLGSGLNQETQYF. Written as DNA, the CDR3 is TGTGCCAGCAGCTTGGGATCGGGACTGAACCAAGAGACCCAGTACTTC. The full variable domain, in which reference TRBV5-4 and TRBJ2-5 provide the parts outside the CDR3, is ETGVTQSPTHLIKTRGQQVTLRCSSQSGHNTVSWYQQALGQGPQFIFQYYREEENGRGNFPPRFSGLQFPNYSSELNVNALELDDSALYLCASSLGSGLNQETQYFGPGTRLLVL.

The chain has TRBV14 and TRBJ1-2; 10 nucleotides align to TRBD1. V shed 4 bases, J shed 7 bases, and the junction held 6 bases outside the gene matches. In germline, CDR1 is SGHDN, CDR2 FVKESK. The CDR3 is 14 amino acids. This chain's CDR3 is CASSPTGGVGGYTF. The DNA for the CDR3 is TGTGCCAGCAGCCCGACAGGGGGCGTCGGTGGCTACACCTTC.

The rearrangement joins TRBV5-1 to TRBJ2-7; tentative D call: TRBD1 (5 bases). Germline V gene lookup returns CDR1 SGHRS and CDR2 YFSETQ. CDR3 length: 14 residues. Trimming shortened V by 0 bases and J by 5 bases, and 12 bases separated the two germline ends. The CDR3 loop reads CASSLASGLDEQYF. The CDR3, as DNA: TGCGCCAGCAGCTTGGCATCAGGGTTGGACGAGCAGTACTTC.

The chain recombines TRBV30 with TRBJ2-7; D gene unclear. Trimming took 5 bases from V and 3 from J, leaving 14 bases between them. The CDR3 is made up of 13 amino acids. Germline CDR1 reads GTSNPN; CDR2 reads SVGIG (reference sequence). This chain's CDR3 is CAWGQGQVYEQYF. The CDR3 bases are TGTGCCTGGGGGCAAGGTCAAGTCTACGAGCAGTACTTC.

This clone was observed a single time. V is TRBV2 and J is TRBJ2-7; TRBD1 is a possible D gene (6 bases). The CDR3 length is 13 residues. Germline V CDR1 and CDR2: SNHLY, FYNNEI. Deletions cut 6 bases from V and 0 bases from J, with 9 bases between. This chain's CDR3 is CASREDSSYEQYF. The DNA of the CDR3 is TGTGCCAGCAGGGAGGACAGCTCCTACGAGCAGTACTTC. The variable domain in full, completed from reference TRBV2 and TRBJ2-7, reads EPEVTQTPSHQVTQMGQEVILRCVPISNHLYFYWYRQILGQKVEFLVSFYNNEISEKSEIFDDQFSVERPDGSNFTLKIRSTKLEDSAMYFCASREDSSYEQYFGPGTRLTVT.

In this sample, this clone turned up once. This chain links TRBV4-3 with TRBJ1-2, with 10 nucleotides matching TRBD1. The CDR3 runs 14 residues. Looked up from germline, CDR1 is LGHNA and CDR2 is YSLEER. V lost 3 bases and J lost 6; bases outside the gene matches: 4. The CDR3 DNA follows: TGCGCCAGCAGCCAGACAGGGGGCGCGGATGGCTACACCTTC. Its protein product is CASSQTGGADGYTF.

The CDR3 loop reads CASRASRHF. The CDR3, as DNA: TGCGCCAGCAGGGCCTCTAGGCATTTT. This sequence joins TRBV10-1 and TRBJ1-5; D unresolved. The germline V gene has CDR1 WNHNN and CDR2 SYGVQD (reference sequence). The CDR3 runs 9 residues. The V end lost 6 bases, the J end lost 15 bases, and 9 bases lay between the germline ends.

Written as DNA, the CDR3 is TGTGCCAGCTCATCAGGGACAGTCCGCTCTGGAAACACCATATATTTT. This codes for CASSSGTVRSGNTIYF. The rearrangement uses TRBV18 and TRBJ1-3; 7 bases line up with TRBD1. The junction had 7 bases not matched to a gene; V was cut back by 5 bases and J by 0 bases. Germline V gene lookup returns CDR1 KGHSH and CDR2 LQKENI. The CDR3 extends over 16 amino acids.

CDR3 residues: CASTLAEDRGRTEAFF. CDR3 sequence (DNA): TGTGCCAGCACCTTAGCCGAGGACAGGGGGCGAACTGAAGCTTTCTTT. This chain uses TRBV3-1 (or the pseudogene TRBV3-2) with TRBJ1-1; the match to TRBD1 covers 11 bases. This CDR3 is 16 amino acids long. Germline V gene data show CDR1 as LGHDT and CDR2 as YNNKEL (reference sequence). Trimming cost V 7 bases and J 5 bases; bases outside gene matches: 12.

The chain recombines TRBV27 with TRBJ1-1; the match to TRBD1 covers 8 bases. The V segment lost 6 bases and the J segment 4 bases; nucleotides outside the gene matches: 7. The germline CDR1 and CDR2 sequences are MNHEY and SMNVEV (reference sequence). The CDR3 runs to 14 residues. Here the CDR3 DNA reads TGTGCCAGCAGCCCCTACAGGGGGGGCACTGAAGCTTTCTTT. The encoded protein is CASSPYRGGTEAFF.

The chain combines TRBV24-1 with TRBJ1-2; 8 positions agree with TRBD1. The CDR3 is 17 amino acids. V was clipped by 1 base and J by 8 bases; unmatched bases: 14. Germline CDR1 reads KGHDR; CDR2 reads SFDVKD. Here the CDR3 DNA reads TGTGCCACCAGTGATTTTAAGTACACAGGGGGGCCGAAGGGCTACACCTTC. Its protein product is CATSDFKYTGGPKGYTF.

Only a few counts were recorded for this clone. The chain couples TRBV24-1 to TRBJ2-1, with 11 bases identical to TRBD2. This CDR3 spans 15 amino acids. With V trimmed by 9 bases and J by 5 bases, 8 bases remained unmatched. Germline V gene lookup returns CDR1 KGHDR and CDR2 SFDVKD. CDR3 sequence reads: CATAPSGGQNNEQFF. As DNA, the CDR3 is TGTGCCACCGCCCCTAGCGGGGGGCAAAACAATGAGCAGTTCTTC.

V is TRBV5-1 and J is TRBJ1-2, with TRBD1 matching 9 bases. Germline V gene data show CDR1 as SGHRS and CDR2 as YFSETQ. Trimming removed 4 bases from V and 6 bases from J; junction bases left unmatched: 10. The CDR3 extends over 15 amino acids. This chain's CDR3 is CASSRGDRAGNGYTF. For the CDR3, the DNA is TGCGCCAGCAGCCGAGGGGACAGGGCGGGGAATGGCTACACCTTC.

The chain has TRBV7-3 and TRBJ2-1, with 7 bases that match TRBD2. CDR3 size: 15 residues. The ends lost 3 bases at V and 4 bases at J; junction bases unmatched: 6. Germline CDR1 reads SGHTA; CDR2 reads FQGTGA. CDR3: CASSLGLAAYNEQFF. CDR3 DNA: TGTGCCAGCAGCTTGGGGCTAGCGGCTTACAATGAGCAGTTCTTC.

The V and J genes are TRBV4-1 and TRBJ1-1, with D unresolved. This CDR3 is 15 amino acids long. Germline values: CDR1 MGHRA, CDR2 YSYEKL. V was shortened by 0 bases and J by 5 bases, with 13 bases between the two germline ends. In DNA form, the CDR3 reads TGCGCCAGCAGCCAAGAGGGAGGGATTGGGACTGAAGCTTTCTTT. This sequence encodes CASSQEGGIGTEAFF.

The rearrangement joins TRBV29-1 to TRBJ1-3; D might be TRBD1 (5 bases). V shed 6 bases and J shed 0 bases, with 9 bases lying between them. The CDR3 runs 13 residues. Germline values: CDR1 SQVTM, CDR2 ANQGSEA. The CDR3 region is CSVTVDSGNTIYF. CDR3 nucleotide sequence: TGCAGCGTGACAGTGGACTCTGGAAACACCATATATTTT.

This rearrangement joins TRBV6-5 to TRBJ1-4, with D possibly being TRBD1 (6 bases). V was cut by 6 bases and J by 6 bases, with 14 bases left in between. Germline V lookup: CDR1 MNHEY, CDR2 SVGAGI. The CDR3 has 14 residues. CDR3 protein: CASRPQDRDEKLFF. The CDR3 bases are TGTGCCAGCAGGCCACAGGACAGAGATGAAAAACTGTTTTTT.

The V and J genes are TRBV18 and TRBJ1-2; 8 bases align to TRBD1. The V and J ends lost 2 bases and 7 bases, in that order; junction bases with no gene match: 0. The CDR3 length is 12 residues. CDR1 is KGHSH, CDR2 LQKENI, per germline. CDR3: CASSPTGGGYTF. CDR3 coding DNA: TGTGCCAGCTCACCAACAGGGGGTGGCTACACCTTC.

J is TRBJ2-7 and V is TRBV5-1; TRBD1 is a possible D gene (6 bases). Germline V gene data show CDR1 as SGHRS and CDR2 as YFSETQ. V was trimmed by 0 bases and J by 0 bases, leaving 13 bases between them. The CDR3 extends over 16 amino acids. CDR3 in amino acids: CASSLGEGQLSYEQYF. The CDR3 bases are TGCGCCAGCAGCTTGGGCGAAGGACAGCTCTCCTACGAGCAGTACTTC.

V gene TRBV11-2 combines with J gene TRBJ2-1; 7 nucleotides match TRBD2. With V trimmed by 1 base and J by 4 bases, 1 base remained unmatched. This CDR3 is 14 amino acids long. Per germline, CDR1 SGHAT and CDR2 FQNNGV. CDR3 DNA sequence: TGTGCCAGCAGCTTAGGAGCGGGGTACAATGAGCAGTTCTTC. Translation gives CASSLGAGYNEQFF.